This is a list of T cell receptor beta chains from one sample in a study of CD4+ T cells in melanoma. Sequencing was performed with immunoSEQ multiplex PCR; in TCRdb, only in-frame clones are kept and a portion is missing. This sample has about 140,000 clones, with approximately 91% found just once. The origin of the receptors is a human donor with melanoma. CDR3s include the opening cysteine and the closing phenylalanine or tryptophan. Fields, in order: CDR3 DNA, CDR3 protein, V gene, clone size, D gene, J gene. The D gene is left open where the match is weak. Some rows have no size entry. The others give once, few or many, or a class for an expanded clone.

CDR3 DNA: TGTGCCAGCTCACCACGGGGACAGGGGGCAGCGGGGGCCAACGTCCTGACTTTC
CDR3 protein: CASSPRGQGAAGANVLTF
V gene: TRBV18
clone size: NA
D gene: TRBD1
J gene: TRBJ2-6

CDR3 DNA: TGCGCCAGCAGCCGATCCGGGACAGGGGAAGGGTATGGCTACACCTTC
CDR3 protein: CASSRSGTGEGYGYTF
V gene: TRBV4-1
clone size: NA
D gene: TRBD1
J gene: TRBJ1-2

CDR3 DNA: TGTGCCAGCAGCTTGCCCGGGAACACTGAAGCTTTCTTT
CDR3 protein: CASSLPGNTEAFF
V gene: TRBV5-4
clone size: NA
D gene: NA
J gene: TRBJ1-1

CDR3 DNA: TGCGCCAGCAGCTTACAGGGGGCGGATCAGCCCCAGCATTTT
CDR3 protein: CASSLQGADQPQHF
V gene: TRBV5-1
clone size: few
D gene: TRBD1
J gene: TRBJ1-5

CDR3 DNA: TGTGCCAGCAGCTTAAATGGGGTCAATGAGCAGTTCTTC
CDR3 protein: CASSLNGVNEQFF
V gene: TRBV7-3
clone size: NA
D gene: NA
J gene: TRBJ2-1

CDR3 DNA: TGTGCCAGTAGATATCAGGGGGCTGGGTACACTGAAGCTTTCTTT
CDR3 protein: CASRYQGAGYTEAFF
V gene: TRBV19
clone size: once
D gene: TRBD1
J gene: TRBJ1-1

CDR3 DNA: TGTGCCAGCAGCGTAGACGCCCTTTCCTACAATGAGCAGTTCTTC
CDR3 protein: CASSVDALSYNEQFF
V gene: TRBV9
clone size: NA
D gene: NA
J gene: TRBJ2-1

CDR3 DNA: TGTGCCAGCAGTGAAGCGCTTCAGGGGGCAAATTCACCCCTCCACTTT
CDR3 protein: CASSEALQGANSPLHF
V gene: TRBV6-1
clone size: NA
D gene: TRBD1
J gene: TRBJ1-6

CDR3 DNA: TGTGCCAGCAGCTTAAAAACCTTCGCTGGTAGGGACACTGAAGCTTTCTTT
CDR3 protein: CASSLKTFAGRDTEAFF
V gene: TRBV5-6
clone size: NA
D gene: NA
J gene: TRBJ1-1

CDR3 DNA: TGTGCCAGCAGCTTGGGACAGTCCTCTGGAAACACCATATATTTT
CDR3 protein: CASSLGQSSGNTIYF
V gene: TRBV5-4
clone size: NA
D gene: NA
J gene: TRBJ1-3

CDR3 DNA: TGCGCCAGCAGCCCGGCCCGGGGCCCTACGGTTGAAAAACTGTTTTTT
CDR3 protein: CASSPARGPTVEKLFF
V gene: TRBV5-1
clone size: NA
D gene: NA
J gene: TRBJ1-4

CDR3 DNA: TGTGCCAGCAGTCCAACCGTTGAAAAGATTTCACCCCTCCACTTT
CDR3 protein: CASSPTVEKISPLHF
V gene: TRBV6-5
clone size: NA
D gene: NA
J gene: TRBJ1-6

CDR3 DNA: TGTGCCAGCTCAGAAGCGGGGACAACTTACGAGCAGTACTTC
CDR3 protein: CASSEAGTTYEQYF
V gene: TRBV18
clone size: NA
D gene: NA
J gene: TRBJ2-7

CDR3 DNA: TGTGCCAGCTCACCGACGGACAGTGCGATAAGTGGCTACACCTTC
CDR3 protein: CASSPTDSAISGYTF
V gene: TRBV18
clone size: NA
D gene: NA
J gene: TRBJ1-2

CDR3 DNA: TGCGCCAGCAGCCCCATATCACTAGCGGCTTTGTCCGGGGAGCTGTTTTTT
CDR3 protein: CASSPISLAALSGELFF
V gene: TRBV5-1
clone size: once
D gene: TRBD2
J gene: TRBJ2-2

CDR3 DNA: TGCGCCAGCAGCGCGGCACAGTCCTACGAGCAGTACTTC
CDR3 protein: CASSAAQSYEQYF
V gene: TRBV5-1
clone size: once
D gene: NA
J gene: TRBJ2-7

CDR3 DNA: TGTGCCAGCAGCGTTGAGGGTAGGACTGAAGCTTTCTTT
CDR3 protein: CASSVEGRTEAFF
V gene: TRBV11-2
clone size: NA
D gene: NA
J gene: TRBJ1-1

CDR3 DNA: TGTGCCAGCAGCGCGACCTGGGGGAATGAAAAACTGTTTTTT
CDR3 protein: CASSATWGNEKLFF
V gene: TRBV7-2
clone size: NA
D gene: NA
J gene: TRBJ1-4

CDR3 DNA: TGCGCCAGCAGTAGGGACAGCAATTCACCCCTCCACTTT
CDR3 protein: CASSRDSNSPLHF
V gene: TRBV10-1
clone size: once
D gene: TRBD1
J gene: TRBJ1-6

CDR3 DNA: TGTGCCAGCAGCTTAGGAGAGGGTCTTTATGGCTACACCTTC
CDR3 protein: CASSLGEGLYGYTF
V gene: TRBV7-9
clone size: once
D gene: NA
J gene: TRBJ1-2

CDR3 DNA: TGTGCCAGCAGCGTAGCCCCCCGGGAGACAGATACGCAGTATTTT
CDR3 protein: CASSVAPRETDTQYF
V gene: TRBV9
clone size: NA
D gene: NA
J gene: TRBJ2-3

CDR3 DNA: TGTGCCAGCAGCTTTCCGAATGGGGGCTTGGAGACCCAGTACTTC
CDR3 protein: CASSFPNGGLETQYF
V gene: TRBV9
clone size: NA
D gene: NA
J gene: TRBJ2-5

CDR3 DNA: TGTGCCTGGAACAGGGGAGGGAATCAGCCCCAGCATTTT
CDR3 protein: CAWNRGGNQPQHF
V gene: TRBV30
clone size: few
D gene: TRBD1
J gene: TRBJ1-5

CDR3 DNA: TGTGCCAGCAGACTCCAGGGAGTAGGCACAGATACGCAGTATTTT
CDR3 protein: CASRLQGVGTDTQYF
V gene: TRBV9
clone size: NA
D gene: NA
J gene: TRBJ2-3

CDR3 DNA: TGCGCCAGCGGGAAGGACAGAAACCAAGAGACCCAGTACTTC
CDR3 protein: CASGKDRNQETQYF
V gene: TRBV4-1
clone size: few
D gene: NA
J gene: TRBJ2-5

CDR3 DNA: TGTGCCAGCAGCACAGGGACCTTGTTAGAGACCCAGTACTTC
CDR3 protein: CASSTGTLLETQYF
V gene: TRBV7-6
clone size: once
D gene: NA
J gene: TRBJ2-5

CDR3 DNA: TGTGCCAGCAGCGTAGAGGGGGGGTCGGCATCACCCCTCCACTTT
CDR3 protein: CASSVEGGSASPLHF
V gene: TRBV9
clone size: NA
D gene: NA
J gene: TRBJ1-6

CDR3 DNA: TGTGCCAGAAGCTTACTAGCGGGGGGCCTAGACCAAGAGACCCAGTACTTC
CDR3 protein: CARSLLAGGLDQETQYF
V gene: TRBV5-3
clone size: NA
D gene: TRBD2
J gene: TRBJ2-5

CDR3 DNA: TGCGCCAGCAGCGACGTGGGGTCAGGCACAGATACGCAGTATTTT
CDR3 protein: CASSDVGSGTDTQYF
V gene: TRBV10-1
clone size: NA
D gene: NA
J gene: TRBJ2-3

CDR3 DNA: TGTGCCATCAGTGGCCCGGGGGCCACTAGCACAGATACGCAGTATTTT
CDR3 protein: CAISGPGATSTDTQYF
V gene: TRBV10-3
clone size: NA
D gene: NA
J gene: TRBJ2-3

CDR3 DNA: TGTGCCAGCTCACGTTCCAGAGCCGAAATTGATGGCTACACCTTC
CDR3 protein: CASSRSRAEIDGYTF
V gene: TRBV18
clone size: NA
D gene: NA
J gene: TRBJ1-2

CDR3 DNA: TGCGCCAGCAGTCTTGGGGACGAAGGAGAAAAACTGTTTTTT
CDR3 protein: CASSLGDEGEKLFF
V gene: TRBV5-1
clone size: once
D gene: NA
J gene: TRBJ1-4

CDR3 DNA: TGTGCCTGGCGGACAGGCCGTAACTATGGCTACACCTTC
CDR3 protein: CAWRTGRNYGYTF
V gene: TRBV30
clone size: NA
D gene: TRBD1
J gene: TRBJ1-2

CDR3 DNA: TGCGCCAGCAGGCGAGACAGGGGGACGGAAAAACTGTTTTTT
CDR3 protein: CASRRDRGTEKLFF
V gene: TRBV5-1
clone size: once
D gene: TRBD1
J gene: TRBJ1-4

CDR3 DNA: TGCGCCAGCAGCTTAGGGGACACCTCCTACGAGCAGTACTTC
CDR3 protein: CASSLGDTSYEQYF
V gene: TRBV5-1
clone size: NA
D gene: NA
J gene: TRBJ2-7

CDR3 DNA: TGTGCCAGCAGCTTAGGGAGCGGGGCGGGCTACGAGCAGTACTTC
CDR3 protein: CASSLGSGAGYEQYF
V gene: TRBV7-9
clone size: once
D gene: TRBD2
J gene: TRBJ2-7

CDR3 DNA: TGTGCCGGCAGCGGCATAGCGGGGCGGACAGATACGCAGTATTTT
CDR3 protein: CAGSGIAGRTDTQYF
V gene: TRBV9
clone size: NA
D gene: TRBD2
J gene: TRBJ2-3

CDR3 DNA: TGTGCCAGCAGCTTAGGGGTTTCTTCGGGGAGCACAGATACGCAGTATTTT
CDR3 protein: CASSLGVSSGSTDTQYF
V gene: TRBV7-3
clone size: NA
D gene: NA
J gene: TRBJ2-3

CDR3 DNA: TGTGCCAGCAGCTCTACAGGGAGCTCCTACGAGCAGTACTTC
CDR3 protein: CASSSTGSSYEQYF
V gene: TRBV5-6
clone size: NA
D gene: NA
J gene: TRBJ2-7

CDR3 DNA: TGTGCCTGGAGTGCTCTAGGAGGGGCAAGATCAGCCCTCCACTTT
CDR3 protein: CAWSALGGARSALHF
V gene: TRBV30
clone size: NA
D gene: NA
J gene: TRBJ1-6

CDR3 DNA: TGTGCCACCAGCCGCCAGAAGGAGATTACCGGGGAGCTGTTTTTT
CDR3 protein: CATSRQKEITGELFF
V gene: TRBV15
clone size: NA
D gene: NA
J gene: TRBJ2-2

CDR3 DNA: TGCGCCAGCAGCTTGGCCGCCAACGAGGAGACCCAGTACTTC
CDR3 protein: CASSLAANEETQYF
V gene: TRBV5-1
clone size: NA
D gene: NA
J gene: TRBJ2-5

CDR3 DNA: TGTGCCAGCAGTTACGCCGGCAAGATTCACTATGGCTACACCTTC
CDR3 protein: CASSYAGKIHYGYTF
V gene: TRBV6-5
clone size: NA
D gene: NA
J gene: TRBJ1-2